This entry concerns a single T cell receptor beta chain. This same CDR3 is encoded by further DNA sequences in the sample. Under the authors' procedure: Scientists estimated how many nucleated cells there were by amplifying reference gene primers. The table came from immunoSEQ multiplex PCR; TCRdb's copy has only in-frame clones and leaves some out. V and J calls and clone size are those listed in that table; D and trimming were worked out from the DNA. The table shows 200,000 to 250,000 clones, with 70% to 85% occurring only once. The source of the sample is a study of blood T cell repertoires in COVID-19. Turning to the study itself: The analysed material was cDNA or gDNA that came from T cells, B-cell-depleted T cells, or PBMCs.

Unmatched junction bases numbered 5, after V lost 3 bases and J lost 2 bases. This CDR3 is 15 amino acids long. CDR1 and CDR2 from the germline V gene are KGHSH and LQKENI. V and J are TRBV18 and TRBJ2-7; 9 bases map to TRBD1. The sequencing input was peripheral blood. This TCR was sampled from a woman aged 40 to 55 who had recovered from COVID-19. DNA for the CDR3: TGTGCCAGCTCACCTCCGGGACAGGGCACCTACGAGCAGTACTTC. As protein: CASSPPGQGTYEQYF.